The present TCR beta chain was sequenced within a study of identical twins. The CDR3 consists of 14 residues. From germline, CDR1 is LGHNA and CDR2 YNFKEQ. The germline V and J ends were trimmed by 0 bases and 5 bases, with 10 bases remaining between them. In this sample, this clonotype turned up many times. Its antigen is unknown. The study, taken as a whole, reports: Out-of-frame alpha sequences that twins shared showed excess low generation probability. In cord blood, abundant beta clonotypes had fewer insertions; memory showed no trend.

TCRdb fed the 5' RACE reads into MiXCR, producing one record per CDR3 protein. The sample includes 1.5 million to 2 million distinct CDR3 sequences, about 32% seen only once; the top ten take approximately 0.29%. The chain carries TRBV4-2 and TRBJ1-2; D is uncertain. This clonotype originated in a newborn girl in good health. The sequenced sample was cord blood. The CDR3 here is CASSQDRVGYGYTF. The CDR3 DNA is TGTGCCAGCAGCCAAGATCGGGTAGGGTATGGCTACACCTTC.